These 31 T cell receptor beta chains were sequenced from one sample in a study of CD8+CD57+ T cells in acquired aplastic anemia. Profiling that covered TCR beta VDJ and CDR3 relied on genomic DNA as its template. TCRdb reprocessed the reads via MiXCR and lists one record per CDR3 protein. The top ten hold about 1.2% of the sample, which has some 170,000 distinct CDR3 sequences, roughly 43% seen once. Patients chosen for sequencing had CD8+CD57+ cells that had expanded, as shown by flow cytometry. The sequencing sample was made of sorted CD4+, CD8+, or CD8+CD57+ T cells (not recorded which) from PBMCs. The source of these receptors is a human donor with aplastic anemia.

A remark on this clonotype: The junction departs from the called germline gene at one end, perhaps through a read error. This chain joins TRBV7-9 and TRBJ1-1; TRBD1 is a possible D gene (5 bases). This CDR3 is built from 13 residues. Germline V gene lookup returns CDR1 SEHNR and CDR2 FQNEAQ (reference sequence). For the CDR3, the DNA is TGTACCAGCCGAGACAGACTAAACACTGAAGCTTTCTTT. Translating it yields CTSRDRLNTEAFF.

The gene calls are TRBV28 and TRBJ1-1, with unresolved D. The CDR3 is made up of 16 amino acids. Trimming cost V 2 bases and J 1 base, with 14 bases left between them. Germline V lookup: CDR1 MDHEN, CDR2 SYDVKM. This CDR3 reads CASSLAPDWRNTEAFF. CDR3 in DNA: TGTGCCAGCAGTTTAGCCCCAGATTGGAGGAACACTGAAGCTTTCTTT.

The chain combines TRBV27 with TRBJ2-1; D tentatively fits TRBD1 or TRBD2 (5 bases each). The CDR3 is made up of 14 amino acids. Between the trimmed V and J ends, which lost 3 bases and 5 bases, there was a span of 11 bases. Germline V gene data show CDR1 as MNHEY and CDR2 as SMNVEV (reference sequence). CDR3: CASSFYRTHNEQFF. The CDR3 coding sequence is TGTGCCAGCAGTTTTTACAGGACTCACAATGAGCAGTTCTTC.

As concerns this clonotype: This may stem from a read error, because a much larger clone lies one nucleotide away. The chain has TRBV2 and TRBJ2-7, with D maybe TRBD1 (7 bases). The V gene's germline CDR1 is SNHLY and CDR2 FYNNEI. The CDR3 length is 15 residues. Trimming shortened V by 6 bases and J by 4 bases, and 19 bases separated the two germline ends. The chain's CDR3 is CASSPNRGGKYEQYF. CDR3 nucleotides: TGTGCCAGCAGCCCGAACAGGGGCGGGAAGTACGAGCAGTACTTC. Supplemented by reference TRBV2 and TRBJ2-7, the full variable domain reads EPEVTQTPSHQVTQMGQEVILRCVPISNHLYFYWYRQILGQKVEFLVSFYNNEISEKSEIFDDQFSVERPDGSNFTLKIRSTKLEDSAMYFCASSPNRGGKYEQYFGPGTRLTVT.

Points on this clonotype: Just one base apart from a much larger clone, this may be a read error. The gene calls are TRBV19 and TRBJ2-1; D is perhaps TRBD1 or TRBD2 (5 bases each). The germline gives CDR1 LNHDA, CDR2 SQIVND (reference sequence). The CDR3 has 15 residues. This chain's CDR3 is CANSRSRDPTNEQFF. The CDR3 nucleotides read TGTGCCAATAGTCGCTCAAGGGACCCTACGAATGAGCAGTTCTTC.

The V call is TRBV10-3, the J call TRBJ2-7, with D possibly TRBD1 on 7 matching bases. V gave up 9 bases and J gave up 5 bases, with 17 bases separating them. The CDR3 contains 13 residues. CDR1 is ENHRY and CDR2 is SYGVKD in the germline V gene. In DNA form, the CDR3 reads TGTGCCATAAACGGGGGACAGCTCGACGAGCAGTACTTC. Protein sequence: CAINGGQLDEQYF.

The chain is built from TRBV7-9 and TRBJ2-7, with 9 bases identical to TRBD2. The J call may be incorrect, as the DNA end agrees better with TRBJ2-1. Germline CDR1 and CDR2: SEHNR and FQNEAQ (reference sequence). The CDR3 sequence is 14 residues long. DNA of the CDR3: TGTGCCAGCACATCGGCGGGAGGGCCTTATGAGCAGTTCTTC. The encoded protein is CASTSAGGPYEQFF.

This clonotype was seen many times. This sequence joins TRBV7-3 and TRBJ2-3, with TRBD2 identical over 8 bases. The J segment lost 8 bases and the V segment lost 5 bases, leaving 6 bases of the junction unmatched. The CDR3 is 13 residues long. Germline V gives CDR1 SGHTA, CDR2 FQGTGA. The CDR3 here is CASSPSGGGTQYF. CDR3 sequence (DNA): TGTGCCAGCAGCCCCTCGGGAGGGGGTACGCAGTATTTT.

The chain has TRBV12-3 or TRBV12-4 and TRBJ1-2; D is uncertain. The V gene lost 3 bases and the J gene lost 1 base, with 9 bases spanning the gap. The CDR3 length is 14 residues. CDR3 in DNA: TGTGCCAGCAGTTTCCGCAGTTTTAACTATGGCTACACCTTC. Its protein product is CASSFRSFNYGYTF.

This rearrangement joins TRBV15 to TRBJ2-7; D assignment may be TRBD1 or TRBD2 (5 bases each). In germline, CDR1 is LNHNV, CDR2 YYDKDF (reference sequence). V was pared by 3 bases and J by 6 bases, with 21 bases between. There are 16 residues in the CDR3. As DNA, the CDR3 is TGTGCCACCAGCAGGGGACCGGGCCCCGGAGAATCCGAGCAGTACTTC. It codes for CATSRGPGPGESEQYF.

The chain joins TRBV10-3 to TRBJ2-3; D uncertain. The CDR3 length is 14 residues. Germline lookup yields CDR1 ENHRY and CDR2 SYGVKD. V lost 3 bases, J lost 1 base, and 8 bases lay in between. CDR3 in amino acids: CAISESVGTDTQYF. CDR3 coding DNA: TGTGCCATCAGTGAATCGGTTGGCACAGATACGCAGTATTTT.

This rearrangement joins TRBV2 to TRBJ2-5, with D possibly being TRBD1 (6 bases). Germline CDR1 and CDR2: SNHLY and FYNNEI. The CDR3 is made up of 15 amino acids. Trimming took off 6 bases at V and 2 bases at J, with 16 bases between the two ends. CDR3 DNA sequence: TGTGCCAGCAGGATAGGACAGAAAGGTCAAGAGACCCAGTACTTC. Its protein product is CASRIGQKGQETQYF.

This clonotype was seen ten or more times. The rearrangement links TRBV6-2 or TRBV6-3 to TRBJ1-6; D is perhaps TRBD1 (5 bases). The CDR3 has 15 residues. From germline, CDR1 is MNHEY and CDR2 SVGEGT. Between the trimmed V and J ends, which lost 8 bases and 7 bases, there was a span of 18 bases. CDR3 nucleotide sequence: TGTGCCAGCTCCGGGACGCTCGGGGGGAATTCACCCCTCCACTTT. It specifies CASSGTLGGNSPLHF.

The V gene is TRBV2, the J gene TRBJ1-6, with D perhaps TRBD1 (5 bases). CDR1 is SNHLY and CDR2 is FYNNEI in the germline V gene. Between the trimmed V and J ends, which lost 5 bases and 6 bases, there was a span of 11 bases. This CDR3 has 14 amino acids. Here the CDR3 DNA reads TGTGCCAGCAGTACGCAGGGTAGTAATTCACCCCTCCACTTT. Amino acids: CASSTQGSNSPLHF.

With regard to this clonotype: With a much larger clone just one base away, this may be a read error. The gene calls are TRBV10-2 and TRBJ1-5; D unclear. The CDR3 loop spans 14 amino acids. The germline V gene has CDR1 WSHSY and CDR2 SAAADI. The CDR3 spells CASSEVSGDQPQHF. The DNA for the CDR3 is TGTGCCAGCAGTGAAGTGAGCGGCGATCAGCCCCAGCATTTT.

V and J are TRBV7-2 and TRBJ2-2; D unresolved. The CDR3 consists of 13 residues. Deletions cut 1 base from V and 8 bases from J, with 8 bases between. CDR1 and CDR2 (germline): SGHTA, FQGNSA. This CDR3 reads CASSLVRAGELFF. DNA of the CDR3: TGTGCCAGCAGCTTAGTACGAGCTGGGGAGCTGTTTTTT.

This chain joins TRBV4-2 and TRBJ1-2; D call uncertain. Trimming took off 0 bases at V and 4 bases at J, with 12 bases between the two ends. Germline V gene lookup returns CDR1 LGHNA and CDR2 YNFKEQ. CDR3 length: 15 amino acids. CDR3 nucleotide sequence: TGTGCCAGCAGCCAAGATCTCGGGTTCGGCTATGGCTACACCTTC. It yields the protein CASSQDLGFGYGYTF.

In its sample, this clonotype was seen many times. V usage is TRBV2 and J usage is TRBJ1-1, with D unclear. Germline CDR1 reads SNHLY; CDR2 reads FYNNEI. CDR3 length equals 14 residues. V was shortened by 10 bases and J by 0 bases, with 15 bases between the two germline ends. The CDR3 here is CAISGGGLNTEAFF. For the CDR3, the DNA is TGTGCCATCTCTGGAGGCGGTTTGAACACTGAAGCTTTCTTT.

The gene calls are TRBV18 and TRBJ1-2, with D tentatively TRBD1 (5 bases). From germline, CDR1 is KGHSH and CDR2 LQKENI. The CDR3 sequence is 15 residues long. Between the trimmed V and J ends, which lost 3 bases and 3 bases, there was a span of 14 bases. CDR3 bases: TGTGCCAGCTCACCCCCGCAGGGCCAATACTATGGCTACACCTTC. Protein product: CASSPPQGQYYGYTF.

J is TRBJ2-6 and V is TRBV3-1, with 7 bases fitting TRBD2. This CDR3 comprises 19 residues. CDR1 is LGHDT and CDR2 is YNNKEL in the germline V gene (reference sequence). J lost 4 bases, V lost 2 bases, and 14 bases had no gene match. The CDR3 region is CASSQFSGREGSGANVLTF. CDR3 DNA: TGTGCCAGCAGCCAATTTAGTGGCAGGGAGGGCTCCGGGGCCAACGTCCTGACTTTC.

Turning to this clonotype: This may stem from a read error, because a much larger clone lies one nucleotide away. DNA for the CDR3: TGTGCCAGCAGCCCCGCGGTCCCGGGACTAGCGGGGGGGTTGAAAGATACGCAGCATTTT. The encoded protein is CASSPAVPGLAGGLKDTQHF. The chain is built from TRBV4-2 and TRBJ2-3, with a weak D call TRBD1 (5 bases). The J call is in doubt because the DNA end fits TRBJ1-5 better. The CDR3 is made up of 20 amino acids. CDR1 is LGHNA, CDR2 YNFKEQ, per germline.

In its sample, this clonotype was seen many times. J is TRBJ2-1 and V is TRBV20-1, with D possibly being TRBD2 (6 bases). V shed 5 bases and J shed 8 bases, with 28 bases lying between them. Germline CDR1 DFQATT, CDR2 SNEGSKA (reference sequence). The CDR3 totals 17 residues. The chain's CDR3 is CSAAPGLPETKVYEQFF. The CDR3 bases are TGCAGTGCTGCCCCAGGACTACCAGAAACCAAGGTGTATGAGCAGTTCTTC.

The genes are TRBV24-1 and TRBJ2-2; 7 nucleotides align to TRBD1. Germline-derived CDR1 and CDR2 are KGHDR and SFDVKD. There are 13 residues in the CDR3. V lost 5 bases and J lost 7; bases outside the gene matches: 3. The CDR3 reads CATSAGGVGELFF. In DNA, the CDR3 is TGTGCCACCAGTGCAGGGGGTGTCGGGGAGCTGTTTTTT.

The V call is TRBV19, the J call TRBJ2-1; D call uncertain. This CDR3 comprises 12 residues. Germline CDR1 reads LNHDA; CDR2 reads SQIVND (reference sequence). V lost 10 bases, J lost 10 bases, and 17 bases lay in between. CDR3: CATGRRAEEQFF. The CDR3 DNA reads as TGTGCCACTGGTCGAAGGGCAGAGGAGCAGTTCTTC.

The chain has TRBV7-9 and TRBJ2-5; D is perhaps TRBD2 (6 bases). V was clipped by 1 base and J by 13 bases, with 16 bases between them. There are 13 residues in the CDR3. Germline loops: CDR1 SEHNR, CDR2 FQNEAQ (reference sequence). The CDR3 sequence is CASSLVGGETMYF. In DNA, the CDR3 is TGTGCCAGCAGCTTAGTCGGAGGGGAGACCATGTACTTC.

The V gene is TRBV15, the J gene TRBJ2-5; D call uncertain. In germline, CDR1 is LNHNV, CDR2 YYDKDF (reference sequence). The V end was cut by 0 bases, the J end by 4 bases, with 12 bases between. This CDR3 contains 15 residues. CDR3 residues: CATSRDAVGLETQYF. CDR3 coding DNA: TGTGCCACCAGCAGAGATGCTGTTGGGTTAGAGACCCAGTACTTC.

The chain has TRBV7-8 and TRBJ1-4, with a tentative D call TRBD1 (6 bases). The CDR3 sequence is 15 residues long. The V end was cut by 5 bases, the J end by 4 bases, with 14 bases between. The V gene's germline CDR1 is SGHVS and CDR2 FQNEAQ. DNA of the CDR3: TGTGCCAGCAGCCGGAACCAGGGGATTAATGAAAAACTGTTTTTT. This gives the protein CASSRNQGINEKLFF. The full variable domain, in which reference TRBV7-8 and TRBJ1-4 provide the parts outside the CDR3, is GAGVSQSPRYKVAKRGQDVALRCDPISGHVSLFWYQQALGQGPEFLTYFQNEAQLDKSGLPSDRFFAERPEGSVSTLKIQRTQQEDSAVYLCASSRNQGINEKLFFGSGTQLSVL.

Ten or more counts support this clonotype. This rearrangement joins TRBV5-1 to TRBJ1-1; D is uncertain. Germline V CDR1 and CDR2: SGHRS, YFSETQ. This CDR3 is 12 amino acids long. Trimming pared 4 bases from V and 1 base from J, leaving 5 bases between. The CDR3 loop reads CASSEGNTEAFF. For the CDR3, the DNA is TGCGCCAGCAGCGAGGGGAACACTGAAGCTTTCTTT.

This clonotype was seen just once. The chain recombines TRBV10-3 with TRBJ1-1; no definite D call. The germline V and J ends were trimmed by 8 bases and 0 bases, with 10 bases remaining between them. Germline values: CDR1 ENHRY, CDR2 SYGVKD. The CDR3 spans 13 residues. The CDR3 coding sequence is TGTGCCATCGGGGAGCTCCTGAACACTGAAGCTTTCTTT. Residues: CAIGELLNTEAFF.

At least ten counts were recorded for this clonotype. This chain links TRBV6-1 with TRBJ2-5; 9 bases line up with TRBD1. The junction had 12 bases not matched to a gene; V was cut back by 8 bases and J by 11 bases. The CDR3 is 13 amino acids. The germline gives CDR1 MNHNS, CDR2 SASEGT. The CDR3 loop reads CASGGTGRLAQYF. The DNA of the CDR3 is TGTGCCAGCGGGGGGACAGGGCGCTTGGCACAGTACTTC.

On this clonotype itself: Germline is not matched at one junction end, which may reflect a read error. This chain links TRBV24-1 with TRBJ2-1; 8 positions agree with TRBD2. CDR1 KGHDR and CDR2 SFDVKD come from the germline V gene. This CDR3 comprises 16 residues. The CDR3 bases are TGCGCCACCAGTGACCCGAGCGGGGGCTCCTACAATGAGCAGTCCTTC. Its translation: CATSDPSGGSYNEQSF.